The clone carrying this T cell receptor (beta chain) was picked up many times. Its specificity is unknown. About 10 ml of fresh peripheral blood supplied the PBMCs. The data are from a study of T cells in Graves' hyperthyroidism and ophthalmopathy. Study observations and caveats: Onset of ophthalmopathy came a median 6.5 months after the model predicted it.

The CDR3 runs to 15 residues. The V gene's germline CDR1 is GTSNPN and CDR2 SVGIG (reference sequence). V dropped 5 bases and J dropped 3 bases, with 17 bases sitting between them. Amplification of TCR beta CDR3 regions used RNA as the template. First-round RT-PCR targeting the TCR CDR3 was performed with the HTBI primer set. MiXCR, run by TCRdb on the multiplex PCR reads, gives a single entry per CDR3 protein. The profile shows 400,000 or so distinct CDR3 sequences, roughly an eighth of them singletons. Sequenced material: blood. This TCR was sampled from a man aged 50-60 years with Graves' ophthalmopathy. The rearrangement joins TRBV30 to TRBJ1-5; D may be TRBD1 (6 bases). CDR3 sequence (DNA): TGTGCCTGGTCAGGACTGGACAGCTACAATCAGCCCCAGCATTTT. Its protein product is CAWSGLDSYNQPQHF.